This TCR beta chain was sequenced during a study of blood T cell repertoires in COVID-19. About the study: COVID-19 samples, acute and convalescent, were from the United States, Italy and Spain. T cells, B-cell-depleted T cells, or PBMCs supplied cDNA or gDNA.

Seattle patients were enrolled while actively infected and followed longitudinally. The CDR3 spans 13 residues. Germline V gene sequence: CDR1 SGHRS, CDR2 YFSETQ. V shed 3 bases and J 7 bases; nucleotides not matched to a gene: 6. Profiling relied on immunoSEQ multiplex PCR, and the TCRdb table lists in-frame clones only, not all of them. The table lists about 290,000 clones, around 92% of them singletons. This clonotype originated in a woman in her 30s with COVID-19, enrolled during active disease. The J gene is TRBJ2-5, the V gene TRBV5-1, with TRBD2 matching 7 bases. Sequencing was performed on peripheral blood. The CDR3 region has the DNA TGCGCCAGCAGCTCATCCTGGGAGGGGACCCAGTACTTC. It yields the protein CASSSSWEGTQYF.